This T cell receptor (beta chain) originates from a study of blood T cells in healthy people across ages. Points from the study as a whole: Higher diversity and more naive CD4+ cells were features of long-lived donors, compared to aged donors. Shifts in expanded clonotypes may have been confounded by donor CMV status, which was unknown.

Trimming took off 3 bases at V and 5 bases at J, with 13 bases between the two ends. Germline values: CDR1 DFQATT, CDR2 SNEGSKA (reference sequence). CDR3 length: 13 amino acids. Then a second PCR, running roughly 6 to 11 cycles, was carried out with a sample-barcoded 5' primer and a J-beta primer mix. TCRdb re-called the 5' RACE reads through MiXCR, storing one row per CDR3 protein. The profile shows 550,000 to 600,000 distinct CDR3 sequences, roughly 48% of them singletons. As for this clonotype: The target antigen is unknown.

The rearrangement uses TRBV20-1 and TRBJ2-5; unclear D gene. Specimen: blood. The TCR was taken from a man at least 80 years old in good health. The CDR3 here is CSASLGNKETQYF. DNA of the CDR3: TGCAGTGCTAGCCTCGGAAATAAGGAGACCCAGTACTTC.